This TCR beta chain was retrieved from a study of control samples from healthy donors and cancer patients. Method: immunoSEQ multiplex PCR; TCRdb's copy keeps in-frame clones and lacks some. The top ten clones hold just over 9% of a sample with fewer than 25,000 clones, more than 75% of them seen once. The receptor was derived from a woman in her sixties or seventies with head and neck cancer. What was sequenced was PBMCs.

The CDR3 DNA follows: TGTGCCAGCAGTGTAAGCTATGGCTACACCTTC. This sequence encodes CASSVSYGYTF. The chain links TRBV2 to TRBJ1-2; no reliable D call. Germline V gene lookup returns CDR1 SNHLY and CDR2 FYNNEI. CDR3 length: 11 residues. Trimming took off 4 bases at V and 4 bases at J, with 4 bases between the two ends.